The present T cell receptor beta chain was sequenced within a study of T cells in localized non-small cell lung cancer. Concerning this clone itself: Its antigen is as yet unknown.

Profiling relied on immunoSEQ multiplex PCR, and the TCRdb table lists in-frame clones only, not all of them. The top ten clones hold roughly 4.1% of a sample with tens of thousands of clones, approximately 90% of them seen once. Findings of the study overall: Sequencing was restricted to one tumor region; therefore, heterogeneity remains possible.

Material: peripheral blood mononuclear cells, obtained before any cancer treatment. The source is a woman aged 40-70 years with stage III lung adenocarcinoma.

The CDR3 sequence: CAWSVQRNTEAFF. The CDR3 DNA reads as TGTGCCTGGAGTGTACAGCGGAACACTGAAGCTTTCTTT. The chain employs TRBV30 and TRBJ1-1; D remains ambiguous. CDR1 and CDR2 from the germline V gene are GTSNPN and SVGIG (reference sequence). There are 13 residues in the CDR3. The V and J ends lost 0 bases and 1 base respectively, with 6 bases between them.